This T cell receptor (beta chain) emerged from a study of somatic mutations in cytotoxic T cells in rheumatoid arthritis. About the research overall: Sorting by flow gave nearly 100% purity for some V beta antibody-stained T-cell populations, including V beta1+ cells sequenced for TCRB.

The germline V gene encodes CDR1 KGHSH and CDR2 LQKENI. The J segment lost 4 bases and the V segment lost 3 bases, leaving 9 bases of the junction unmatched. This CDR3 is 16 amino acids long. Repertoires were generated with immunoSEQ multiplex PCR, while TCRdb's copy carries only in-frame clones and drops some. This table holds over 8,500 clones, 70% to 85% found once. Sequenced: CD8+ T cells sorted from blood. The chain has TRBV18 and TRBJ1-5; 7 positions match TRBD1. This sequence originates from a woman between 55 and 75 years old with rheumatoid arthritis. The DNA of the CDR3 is TGTGCCAGCTCACCGGACGGGACAGCAGAAAATCAGCCCCAGCATTTT. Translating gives CASSPDGTAENQPQHF.